The present T cell receptor beta chain was sequenced within a study of blood T cell repertoires in COVID-19. The length of the CDR3 is 14 residues. The ends were cut back, 0 bases at V and 12 bases at J, with 15 bases in the middle. Germline V gene data show CDR1 as MNHEY and CDR2 as SVGAGI. The protocol was immunoSEQ multiplex PCR, while the TCRdb copy is restricted to in-frame clones and leaves out a portion. The data contain roughly 150,000 clones, more than 85% of them singletons. V is TRBV6-5 and J is TRBJ1-5; D possibly corresponds to TRBD1 (6 bases). The sequencing input was peripheral blood. This clonotype was sampled from a woman aged 65 to 85 with acute or convalescent COVID-19. CDR3 protein: CASSYSENRAVQHF. CDR3 DNA sequence: TGTGCCAGCAGTTACTCGGAGAACAGGGCTGTCCAGCATTTT.